These 4 T cell receptor beta chains came from one sample sequenced in a study of Ad26.COV2.S vaccination and SARS-CoV-2 variants. The treatment: 15 to 20 received Ad26.COV2.S at low or high dose, single or two shots; five or six received placebo; per-sample allocation not given. Day 63 after the first injection of vaccine or placebo was the sampling time. The table came from immunoSEQ multiplex PCR; TCRdb's copy has only in-frame clones and leaves some out. The repertoire holds about 450,000 clones, with 89% as singletons. The sequences come from peripheral blood, collected in a trial of Ad26.COV2.S vaccine versus placebo. The origin of the receptors is a person aged 18 to 59 who received the Ad26.COV2.S COVID-19 vaccine or a placebo.

The rearrangement uses TRBV27 and TRBJ1-2; D uncertain. From germline, CDR1 is MNHEY and CDR2 SMNVEV (reference sequence). Trimming left V 5 bases short and J 3 bases short, with 16 bases between. The CDR3 has 15 residues. CDR3 nucleotides: TGTGCCAGCAGTGATGACGGTGAGCTCGACTATGGCTACACCTTC. Translating gives CASSDDGELDYGYTF.

About this clone itself: A read error may account for a junction end that differs from germline. The CDR3 nucleotides are TGTGCCAGCAGCTTGGAGCGGGGGAACTACCAGCAGTACTTC. It is translated as CASSLERGNYQQYF. The genes are TRBV7-2 and TRBJ2-7, with TRBD2 identical over 8 bases. Germline assignment: CDR1 SGHTA and CDR2 FQGNSA. The CDR3 is 14 residues long.

V gene TRBV5-1 combines with J gene TRBJ2-1, with 9 bases that match TRBD1. This CDR3 is 16 amino acids long. The V and J ends lost 0 bases and 4 bases, in that order; junction bases with no gene match: 5. Germline V lookup: CDR1 SGHRS, CDR2 YFSETQ. Written as DNA, the CDR3 is TGCGCCAGCAGCTTGGCCGGGACAGGGATATACAATGAGCAGTTCTTC. As protein: CASSLAGTGIYNEQFF.

This chain uses TRBV6-6 with TRBJ1-5; a possible D gene is TRBD1 (5 bases). The CDR3 contains 15 residues. V lost 5 bases to trimming and J lost 4 bases, with 15 bases between them. Germline CDR1 reads MNHNY; CDR2 reads SVGAGI (reference sequence). Here the CDR3 reads CASSTPSGPNQPQHF. In DNA form, the CDR3 reads TGTGCCAGCAGTACCCCTTCGGGGCCTAATCAGCCCCAGCATTTT.